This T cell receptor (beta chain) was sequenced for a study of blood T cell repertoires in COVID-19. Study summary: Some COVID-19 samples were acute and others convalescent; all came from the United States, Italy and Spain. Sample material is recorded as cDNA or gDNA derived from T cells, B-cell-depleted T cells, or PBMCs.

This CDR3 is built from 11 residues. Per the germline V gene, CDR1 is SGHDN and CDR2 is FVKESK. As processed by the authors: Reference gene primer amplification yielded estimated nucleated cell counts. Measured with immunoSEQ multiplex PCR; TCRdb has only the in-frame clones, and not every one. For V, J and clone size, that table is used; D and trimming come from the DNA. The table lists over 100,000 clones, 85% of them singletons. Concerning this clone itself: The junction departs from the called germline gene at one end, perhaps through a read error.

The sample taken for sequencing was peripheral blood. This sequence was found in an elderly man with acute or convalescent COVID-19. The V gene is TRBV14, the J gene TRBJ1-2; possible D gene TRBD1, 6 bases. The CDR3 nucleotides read TGTGCCAGCAGCCAATGGGACAACCTCATCTTC. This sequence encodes CASSQWDNLIF. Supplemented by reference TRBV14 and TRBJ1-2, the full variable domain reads EAGVTQFPSHSVIEKGQTVTLRCDPISGHDNLYWYRRVMGKEIKFLLHFVKESKQDESGMPNNRFLAERTGGTYSTLKVQPAELEDSGVYFCASSQWDNLIFGSGTRLTVV.